This T cell receptor beta chain was sequenced for a study of T-cell reconstitution after alpha-beta-depleted transplantation in children. Study-level results: One year after transplant, T-cell counts and diversity came mostly from newly produced T cells. It was surviving recipient T cells and thymic progenitors that gave some patients high TCRbeta diversity at day 60. About two months after transplant, alpha-beta T cells reportedly came from several hundred expanded graft clones.

This clonotype has a count of ten or more. Its target is unknown. A TCRbeta library incorporating unique molecular identifiers was prepared. MiXCR was run by TCRdb on the PCR reads, yielding one entry per CDR3 protein. The sample has approximately 400,000 distinct CDR3 sequences; about 17% are singletons. The clonotype comes from a boy under two years old who had a stem cell transplant for Wiskott-Aldrich syndrome, so the T cells may come from the graft donor. This specimen consisted of PBMCs, mostly from graft donor cells, obtained 360 days after TCRalphabeta/CD19-depleted stem cell transplant.

The CDR3 nucleotides read TGTGCCAGCAGTTACCCCGTGCACAATGAGCAGTTCTTC. Its translation is CASSYPVHNEQFF. This rearrangement joins TRBV6-2 or TRBV6-3 to TRBJ2-1; D gene unclear. V was pared by 2 bases and J by 5 bases, with 7 bases between. Germline assignment: CDR1 MNHEY and CDR2 SVGEGT. This CDR3 has 13 amino acids.